The next 22 T cell receptor beta chains were all read from a single sample in a study of CD8 T cells in ankylosing spondylitis. General study points: A motif in TCR beta, a set of eight highly homologous variants, appeared characteristic of ankylosing spondylitis blood.

No antigen is known for these receptors. Each CDR3 protein gets one entry after TCRdb re-called the 5' RACE reads with MiXCR. In the table there are about 330,000 distinct CDR3 sequences, approximately 8.2% of which are singletons. The specimen sequenced was blood, either unsorted or a sorted T cell fraction (not recorded which). These TCRs come from a male donor with ankylosing spondylitis.

This clonotype appeared a few times. The chain has TRBV4-1 and TRBJ2-5; perhaps TRBD1 as D (6 bases). CDR1 is MGHRA, CDR2 YSYEKL, per germline. This CDR3 is built from 15 residues. The V end lost 0 bases, the J end lost 0 bases, and 8 bases lay between the germline ends. The chain's CDR3 is CASSQDEGDQETQYF. In nucleotides, the CDR3 is TGCGCCAGCAGCCAAGACGAGGGGGACCAAGAGACCCAGTACTTC.

This clonotype was recorded a few times. V usage is TRBV11-2 and J usage is TRBJ2-2; 9 bases agree with TRBD1. The junction had 13 bases not matched to a gene; V was cut back by 4 bases and J by 4 bases. Looked up from germline, CDR1 is SGHAT and CDR2 is FQNNGV. The CDR3 is made up of 18 amino acids. The CDR3 region is CASSYRDRVWVSTGELFF. The CDR3 nucleotides are TGTGCCAGCAGCTACCGGGACAGGGTATGGGTCTCCACCGGGGAGCTGTTTTTT.

A few counts support this clonotype. The gene calls are TRBV7-9 and TRBJ1-2; 8 bases are a match to TRBD1. The CDR3 totals 16 residues. V lost 2 bases to trimming and J lost 4 bases; unmatched junction nucleotides: 9. Looked up from germline, CDR1 is SEHNR and CDR2 is FQNEAQ (reference sequence). CDR3 in amino acids: CASSLTTGDVRYGYTF. In DNA, the CDR3 is TGTGCCAGCAGCTTAACGACAGGGGACGTTCGCTATGGCTACACCTTC. The variable domain in full, completed from reference TRBV7-9 and TRBJ1-2, reads DTGVSQNPRHKITKRGQNVTFRCDPISEHNRLYWYRQTLGQGPEFLTYFQNEAQLEKSRLLSDRFSAERPKGSFSTLEIQRTEQGDSAMYLCASSLTTGDVRYGYTFGSGTRLTVV.

The sample holds many counts of this clonotype. CDR3 in amino acids: CASSPVGRGYEQYF. For the CDR3, the DNA is TGCGCCAGCAGCCCCGTGGGGAGAGGGTACGAGCAGTACTTC. The chain links TRBV4-3 to TRBJ2-7; possibly TRBD2 for D (5 bases). CDR1 is LGHNA, CDR2 YSLEER, per germline. V dropped 4 bases and J dropped 4 bases, with 14 bases sitting between them. This CDR3 is 14 amino acids long.

This clonotype appeared many times. CDR3 sequence reads: CASSWGQGGGTEAFF. In DNA, the CDR3 is TGCGCCAGCAGCTGGGGACAGGGTGGCGGCACTGAAGCTTTCTTT. The J gene is TRBJ1-1, the V gene TRBV5-1; 9 nucleotides agree with TRBD1. The CDR3 loop spans 15 amino acids. CDR1 SGHRS and CDR2 YFSETQ come from the germline V gene. With 3 bases clipped from V and 4 bases from J, the junction kept 7 bases outside the gene matches.

The chain carries TRBV20-1 and TRBJ2-7, with TRBD2 matching 13 bases. Trimming removed 6 bases from V and 3 bases from J; junction bases left unmatched: 5. The CDR3 sequence is 14 residues long. From germline, CDR1 is DFQATT and CDR2 SNEGSKA (reference sequence). The CDR3 region has the DNA TGCAGTGCCGTCCGGACTAGCGGGAGCTACGAGCAGTACTTC. It yields the protein CSAVRTSGSYEQYF.

This chain connects TRBV6-5 to TRBJ2-2; either TRBD1 or TRBD2 may fit D (5 bases each). Germline CDR1 MNHEY, CDR2 SVGAGI. V was trimmed by 1 base and J by 6 bases, leaving 12 bases between them. CDR3 length: 15 residues. DNA of the CDR3: TGTGCCAGCAGTTACTGGGGGAGAGGGTCCGGGGAGCTGTTTTTT. It translates to CASSYWGRGSGELFF.

This clonotype showed up just a few times. The rearrangement joins TRBV7-2 to TRBJ2-1; D is unresolved. The CDR3 is made up of 16 amino acids. The germline V and J ends were trimmed by 0 bases and 5 bases, with 14 bases remaining between them. CDR1 and CDR2 from the germline V gene are SGHTA and FQGNSA. CDR3 amino acids: CASSLAVLWSDNEQFF. Written as DNA, the CDR3 is TGTGCCAGCAGCTTAGCGGTCCTCTGGTCGGACAATGAGCAGTTCTTC.

The sample holds many counts of this clonotype. This chain joins TRBV19 and TRBJ2-1; 7 positions match TRBD2. This CDR3 comprises 15 residues. Trimming removed 3 bases from V and 3 bases from J; junction bases left unmatched: 5. Germline V lookup: CDR1 LNHDA, CDR2 SQIVND (reference sequence). CDR3 loop: CASSIGREHYNEQFF. The CDR3 DNA follows: TGTGCCAGTAGTATTGGGCGGGAGCACTACAATGAGCAGTTCTTC.

This clonotype has only a few counts. V is TRBV29-1 and J is TRBJ2-7; tentative D call: TRBD2 (6 bases). This CDR3 contains 11 residues. Trimming left V 4 bases short and J 5 bases short, with 9 bases between. The germline gives CDR1 SQVTM, CDR2 ANQGSEA. CDR3 nucleotide sequence: TGCAGCGTTGTGCGGGGACACGAGCAGTACTTC. Translated, it gives CSVVRGHEQYF.

The chain combines TRBV20-1 with TRBJ2-7, with 12 bases that match TRBD2. Germline values: CDR1 DFQATT, CDR2 SNEGSKA (reference sequence). The CDR3 runs to 17 residues. V trimming: 1 base; J trimming: 0 bases; junction bases outside the gene matches: 7. CDR3 bases: TGCAGTGCTAGAGGCGATTTGACTAGCGGGAGCTCCTACGAGCAGTACTTC. The encoded protein is CSARGDLTSGSSYEQYF.

This clonotype was counted between two and nine times. The J gene is TRBJ2-6, the V gene TRBV3-1; unclear D gene. The V end was cut by 0 bases, the J end by 5 bases, with 8 bases between. The germline CDR1 and CDR2 sequences are LGHDT and YNNKEL (reference sequence). There are 15 residues in the CDR3. CDR3 DNA: TGTGCCAGCAGCCAAGATCAGTTCCGGGCCAACGTCCTGACTTTC. Translated, it gives CASSQDQFRANVLTF.

There are a few counts of this clonotype. This chain links TRBV4-1 with TRBJ1-3, with D perhaps matching TRBD1 (6 bases). The germline V gene encodes CDR1 MGHRA and CDR2 YSYEKL. The CDR3 has 16 residues. The V gene lost 4 bases and the J gene lost 0 bases, with 13 bases spanning the gap. CDR3 DNA: TGCGCCAGCAGCCGGATACAGGGCCTCTCTGGAAACACCATATATTTT. As protein: CASSRIQGLSGNTIYF.

The chain couples TRBV7-9 to TRBJ2-1; tentatively, D is TRBD2 (6 bases). The V gene lost 10 bases and the J gene lost 4 bases, with 26 bases spanning the gap. The V gene's germline CDR1 is SEHNR and CDR2 FQNEAQ (reference sequence). The CDR3 loop spans 17 amino acids. CDR3 bases: TGTGCCATCCCATCGGGGAATAGCGGAGTGGGGTACAATGAGCAGTTCTTC. It yields the protein CAIPSGNSGVGYNEQFF.

The chain recombines TRBV20-1 with TRBJ2-4; D perhaps matches TRBD2 (6 bases). Germline loops: CDR1 DFQATT, CDR2 SNEGSKA (reference sequence). V was clipped by 6 bases and J by 2 bases, with 14 bases between them. CDR3 length: 14 amino acids. The CDR3 spells CSAQKTRTKNIQYF. The CDR3 DNA reads TGCAGTGCACAAAAGACTAGAACCAAAAACATTCAGTACTTC.

The J gene is TRBJ2-3, the V gene TRBV29-1; D ambiguous. Germline-derived CDR1 and CDR2 are SQVTM and ANQGSEA. V dropped 5 bases and J dropped 5 bases, with 11 bases sitting between them. The CDR3 is made up of 12 amino acids. The CDR3 spells CSVLAVEDTQYF. The CDR3 DNA follows: TGCAGCGTTCTGGCGGTTGAAGATACGCAGTATTTT.

This clonotype was detected ten times or more. V and J are TRBV20-1 and TRBJ2-2, with TRBD2 matching 7 bases. Germline V lookup: CDR1 DFQATT, CDR2 SNEGSKA (reference sequence). Trimming took 6 bases from V and 3 from J; bases not matched to a gene: 7. The CDR3 runs 14 residues. The CDR3: CSAQAGRYTGELFF. In DNA, the CDR3 is TGCAGTGCCCAAGCGGGAAGGTACACCGGGGAGCTGTTTTTT.

V usage is TRBV12-3 or TRBV12-4 and J usage is TRBJ1-1; tentatively, D is TRBD1 (5 bases). The V gene lost 6 bases and the J gene lost 0 bases, with 11 bases spanning the gap. The CDR3 spans 14 residues. In nucleotides, the CDR3 is TGTGCCAGCAGACCCGGACACCTGAACACTGAAGCTTTCTTT. The encoded protein is CASRPGHLNTEAFF.

In its sample, this clonotype was seen a few times. The chain has TRBV29-1 and TRBJ2-5; maybe TRBD2 (5 bases). Germline CDR1 is SQVTM and CDR2 is ANQGSEA. CDR3 length: 12 residues. Trimming took off 8 bases at V and 4 bases at J, with 14 bases between the two ends. CDR3 amino acids: CSYGPRAETQYF. CDR3 DNA sequence: TGCAGCTACGGGCCGAGGGCAGAGACCCAGTACTTC.

V usage is TRBV10-3 and J usage is TRBJ2-1; 8 nucleotides match TRBD2. Trimming at V came to 6 bases and at J to 9 bases, leaving 13 bases not matched to a gene. This CDR3 is built from 15 residues. Germline V gives CDR1 ENHRY, CDR2 SYGVKD. CDR3 coding DNA: TGTGCCATCAGAGAACGGGGAGCGGGAGTAATTGAGCAGTTCTTC. The encoded protein is CAIRERGAGVIEQFF.

This clonotype was detected a few times. The rearrangement links TRBV5-1 to TRBJ2-7; 9 nucleotides match TRBD1. This CDR3 spans 17 amino acids. The germline CDR1 and CDR2 sequences are SGHRS and YFSETQ. V shed 4 bases and J 5 bases; nucleotides not matched to a gene: 16. The CDR3 nucleotides read TGCGCCAGCAGCATAGGACAGGGGACGACTGTAAGCCACGAGCAGTACTTC. As protein: CASSIGQGTTVSHEQYF. Combining the CDR3 with reference TRBV5-1 and TRBJ2-7 gives the whole variable domain KAGVTQTPRYLIKTRGQQVTLSCSPISGHRSVSWYQQTPGQGLQFLFEYFSETQRNKGNFPGRFSGRQFSNSRSEMNVSTLELGDSALYLCASSIGQGTTVSHEQYFGPGTRLTVT.

Regarding this clonotype: An end of the junction differs from the germline gene, which may be a read error. The chain links TRBV27 to TRBJ2-1, with 7 bases identical to TRBD1. CDR3 length: 14 residues. Germline assignment: CDR1 MNHEY and CDR2 SMNVEV (reference sequence). The CDR3: CASSFPTGPQGEVF. The CDR3 DNA sequence: TGTGCCAGCAGTTTCCCGACAGGGCCCCAAGGCGAGGTCTTC.